The 5 T cell receptor beta chains below all came from one sample that was sequenced in a study of human T cells and chemical hapten exposure (dated by TCRdb to about 2021). The library was made by RACE. The reads were generated on a NextSeq 500. TCRdb's own reprocessing of the public reads used fastp at Q25 and MiXCR and kept productive beta chains. Each entry merges the rows of one CDR3 protein and shows their most common DNA and genes. This sample has about 130,000 distinct CDR3 sequences in its table, and around 8.2% of those were observed once. The top ten constitute approximately 2% of the sample. Read against the paper, the sample's time point label means: healthy volunteer bleed at 2 weeks. Total RNA was extracted from unfractionated whole blood that had been collected in Tempus Blood RNA tubes. The source material was whole blood. The receptor set was obtained from a male donor in good health. Some clones in this sample may be carry-over from other donors' samples.

In regard to this clonotype: This may come from a read error, since a much larger clone is one base off. This chain links TRBV20-1 with TRBJ1-1; D call uncertain. V lost 5 bases to trimming and J lost 1 base, with 11 bases between them. The CDR3 loop spans 13 amino acids. Germline values: CDR1 DFQATT, CDR2 SNEGSKA (reference sequence). The DNA of the CDR3 is TGCAGTGCTGTGTCGCGGGAGAACACTGAAGCTTTCTTT. It is translated as CSAVSRENTEAFF.

The chain is built from TRBV14 and TRBJ1-2; D gene ambiguous. Trimming removed 0 bases at V and 3 bases at J, with 23 bases between. The CDR3 covers 19 residues. CDR1 and CDR2 (germline): SGHDN, FVKESK. CDR3 bases: TGTGCCAGCAGCCAAGAGGTCTCACTATCTATCCACCGGGACTATGGCTACACCTTC. Translation: CASSQEVSLSIHRDYGYTF. Complete variable domain (other parts from reference TRBV14 and TRBJ1-2): EAGVTQFPSHSVIEKGQTVTLRCDPISGHDNLYWYRRVMGKEIKFLLHFVKESKQDESGMPNNRFLAERTGGTYSTLKVQPAELEDSGVYFCASSQEVSLSIHRDYGYTFGSGTRLTVV.

This clonotype was found many times. V is TRBV27 and J is TRBJ2-2, with a tentative D call TRBD1 (5 bases). Trimming cost V 3 bases and J 9 bases, with 11 bases left between them. CDR1 MNHEY and CDR2 SMNVEV come from the germline V gene (reference sequence). The CDR3 runs to 13 residues. The CDR3 protein is CASSFRRGWELFF. The CDR3 DNA reads TGTGCCAGCAGTTTTCGAAGGGGTTGGGAGCTGTTTTTT.

This clonotype has ten or more counts. The V call is TRBV12-3 or TRBV12-4, the J call TRBJ1-1; 9 bases match TRBD1. The CDR3 runs to 14 residues. V shed 4 bases, J shed 5 bases, and the junction held 5 bases outside the gene matches. The chain's CDR3 is CASSWGQGGTEAFF. The CDR3 region has the DNA TGTGCCAGCAGTTGGGGACAGGGCGGGACTGAAGCTTTCTTT.

There are a few counts of this clonotype. The V call is TRBV12-3 or TRBV12-4, the J call TRBJ2-5; 13 bases agree with TRBD2. The length of the CDR3 is 17 residues. V shed 3 bases and J 5 bases; nucleotides not matched to a gene: 9. CDR3 coding DNA: TGTGCCAGCAGTTTTCCTGGACTAGCGGGGGAGGGTGAGACCCAGTACTTC. The encoded protein is CASSFPGLAGEGETQYF.